This TCR beta chain was sequenced during a study of yellow fever vaccine responses in identical twins. This CDR3 comprises 14 residues. V lost 7 bases to trimming and J lost 9 bases, with 16 bases between them. Germline CDR1 and CDR2: MNHNS and SASEGT. Study-wide findings and caveats: Reportedly, the T cell response mounted by twins to vaccine seemed partly convergent, partly personalized.

A word on this clonotype: Its matching antigen is unknown.

TCRdb ran MiXCR on the RT-PCR reads and lists one entry per CDR3 protein. This table has about 3,000 distinct CDR3 sequences, about nine tenths appearing once. The origin of this receptor is a woman under 30 who received the yellow fever vaccine. The sample here was T cells from blood (PBMCs), unsorted or a sorted subset (not recorded which), taken before or after yellow fever vaccination (not recorded which). The gene calls are TRBV6-1 and TRBJ1-6, with D possibly TRBD1 on 5 matching bases. The CDR3 DNA reads TGTGCCAGCACGAGGACCGGGACTACTTCACCCCTCCACTTT. It encodes CASTRTGTTSPLHF.